The 22 T cell receptor beta chains presented below share a single source sample, sequenced in a study of T cell responses to AZD1222 COVID-19 vaccine. TCRdb's copy holds only in-frame clones and misses some; the assay was immunoSEQ multiplex PCR. The repertoire holds about 94,000 clones, with around 87% as singletons. This material consisted of peripheral blood, taken 28 days after the second AZD1222 dose. These receptors all come from an adult who received the AZD1222 COVID-19 vaccine.

The chain joins TRBV19 to TRBJ2-5, with 10 positions matching TRBD2. Germline CDR1 and CDR2: LNHDA and SQIVND (reference sequence). This CDR3 has 14 amino acids. V lost 7 bases to trimming and J lost 5 bases; unmatched junction nucleotides: 7. The CDR3 reads CASKRLAGAETQYF. The CDR3 DNA is TGTGCCAGTAAGCGGCTAGCGGGGGCCGAGACCCAGTACTTC.

The V call is TRBV4-1, the J call TRBJ2-7, with 7 bases lining up with TRBD1. This CDR3 has 18 residues. V shed 1 base and J 6 bases; nucleotides not matched to a gene: 18. CDR1 MGHRA and CDR2 YSYEKL come from the germline V gene. The CDR3 bases are TGCGCCAGCAGCCAAGCCAGTATGAGGGGGCGCGTCTCAGCCGAGCAGTACTTC. This codes for CASSQASMRGRVSAEQYF.

CDR3 bases: TGTGCCAGCAGGGACAGGGATGGGGGCACAGATACGCAGTATTTT. It translates to CASRDRDGGTDTQYF. The chain employs TRBV6-5 and TRBJ2-3, with 8 bases that match TRBD1. V lost 6 bases, J lost 1 base, and 6 bases stayed unmatched. Per the germline V gene, CDR1 is MNHEY and CDR2 is SVGAGI. This CDR3 region has 15 residues.

J is TRBJ1-6 and V is TRBV5-6, with TRBD1 matching 7 bases. The germline V gene has CDR1 SGHDT and CDR2 YYEEEE. V shed 1 base and J 5 bases; nucleotides not matched to a gene: 3. There are 15 residues in the CDR3. The CDR3 nucleotides read TGTGCCAGCAGCTTGAGGGGGCTTAATAATTCACCCCTCCACTTT. Its translation: CASSLRGLNNSPLHF.

The rearrangement links TRBV6-5 to TRBJ2-1; D remains unclear. The germline CDR1 and CDR2 sequences are MNHEY and SVGAGI. Trimming took 4 bases from V and 5 from J, leaving 18 bases between them. There are 16 residues in the CDR3. The CDR3 loop reads CASSSGGRWPHNEQFF. CDR3 sequence (DNA): TGTGCCAGCAGTTCTGGCGGCCGGTGGCCTCACAATGAGCAGTTCTTC.

CDR3 in DNA: TGTGCCAGTAAGCATAACGCGAACACCGGGGAGCTGTTTTTT. Translating gives CASKHNANTGELFF. The V gene is TRBV27, the J gene TRBJ2-2; no firm D call. Germline V gene data show CDR1 as MNHEY and CDR2 as SMNVEV (reference sequence). The CDR3 covers 14 residues. Trimming shortened V by 9 bases and J by 0 bases, and 11 bases separated the two germline ends.

V usage is TRBV29-1 and J usage is TRBJ2-3; D ambiguous. V was pared by 6 bases and J by 2 bases, with 12 bases between. The CDR3 consists of 13 residues. Germline V gene data show CDR1 as SQVTM and CDR2 as ANQGSEA. This chain's CDR3 is CSVAPGNTDTQYF. CDR3 nucleotide sequence: TGCAGCGTGGCCCCTGGAAACACAGATACGCAGTATTTT.

The chain combines TRBV19 with TRBJ2-6; D is possibly TRBD2 (5 bases). The CDR3 totals 14 residues. Germline loops: CDR1 LNHDA, CDR2 SQIVND (reference sequence). V was pared by 5 bases and J by 4 bases, with 9 bases between. The CDR3 nucleotides read TGTGCCAGTAGTCAGACGGGAGGGGCCAACGTCCTGACTTTC. Its protein product is CASSQTGGANVLTF.

The CDR3 protein is CASSGGAAGERDEQYF. Here the CDR3 DNA reads TGCGCCAGCAGTGGGGGTGCGGCGGGAGAACGGGACGAGCAGTACTTC. This sequence joins TRBV10-1 and TRBJ2-7; 7 bases agree with TRBD2. The length of the CDR3 is 16 residues. The V and J ends lost 4 bases and 5 bases, in that order; junction bases with no gene match: 14. Germline assignment: CDR1 WNHNN and CDR2 SYGVQD (reference sequence).

The chain combines TRBV19 with TRBJ1-5; D is possibly TRBD1 (6 bases). The V gene lost 4 bases and the J gene lost 1 base, with 20 bases spanning the gap. The CDR3 runs 18 residues. Germline CDR1 is LNHDA and CDR2 is SQIVND (reference sequence). The CDR3 region has the DNA TGTGCCAGTAGTACGCAGCGAGGGGGATATACGAGCAATCAGCCCCAGCATTTT. Translated, it gives CASSTQRGGYTSNQPQHF.

This chain links TRBV3-1 (or the pseudogene TRBV3-2) with TRBJ2-5; 8 positions match TRBD1. This CDR3 has 15 amino acids. The ends lost 4 bases at V and 5 bases at J; junction bases unmatched: 9. Germline loops: CDR1 LGHDT, CDR2 YNNKEL (reference sequence). The CDR3 reads CASSPAGQGWETQYF. Written as DNA, the CDR3 is TGTGCCAGCAGCCCCGCCGGACAGGGATGGGAGACCCAGTACTTC.

This clone was observed a few times. The rearrangement links TRBV5-1 to TRBJ2-7, with unresolved D. The CDR3 length is 14 residues. Trimming took off 0 bases at V and 9 bases at J, with 16 bases between the two ends. CDR1 is SGHRS and CDR2 is YFSETQ in the germline V gene. CDR3 nucleotide sequence: TGCGCCAGCAGCTTGGGACGGACCAACTTGGGGCAGTACTTC. Translation: CASSLGRTNLGQYF. The complete variable domain, with remaining parts taken from reference TRBV5-1 and TRBJ2-7, reads KAGVTQTPRYLIKTRGQQVTLSCSPISGHRSVSWYQQTPGQGLQFLFEYFSETQRNKGNFPGRFSGRQFSNSRSEMNVSTLELGDSALYLCASSLGRTNLGQYFGPGTRLTVT.

This rearrangement joins TRBV2 to TRBJ2-5, with 10 bases identical to TRBD2. The V gene end was trimmed by 6 bases and the J gene end by 1 base; junction bases not matched to a gene: 17. The CDR3 loop spans 19 amino acids. CDR1 and CDR2 (germline): SNHLY, FYNNEI. CDR3: CASRVGIAGGPGPQETQYF. The CDR3 coding sequence is TGTGCCAGCAGGGTCGGGATAGCGGGAGGCCCGGGACCCCAAGAGACCCAGTACTTC.

V is TRBV5-4 and J is TRBJ1-2; possibly TRBD1 for D (6 bases). Trimming removed 0 bases from V and 3 bases from J, with 15 bases in between. This CDR3 is built from 16 residues. Germline V gives CDR1 SGHNT, CDR2 YYREEE (reference sequence). The CDR3 region has the DNA TGTGCCAGCAGCTTGGGAATCGGCAGGGGCGACTATGGCTACACCTTC. This codes for CASSLGIGRGDYGYTF.

Remarks on this clone: Compared with germline, one end of the junction differs, possibly owing to a read error. V gene TRBV28 combines with J gene TRBJ1-5; D unclear. This CDR3 has 13 residues. The germline CDR1 and CDR2 sequences are MDHEN and SYDVKM. The CDR3 bases are TGTGCCAGCAGTTCCCATCCCAATCAGCTCCAGCATTTT. The encoded protein is CASSSHPNQLQHF.

The V and J genes are TRBV7-9 and TRBJ2-1; possibly TRBD1 or TRBD2 for D (5 bases each). Germline CDR1 and CDR2: SEHNR and FQNEAQ (reference sequence). The V and J ends lost 5 bases and 0 bases respectively, with 17 bases between them. The CDR3 has 17 amino acids. CDR3 sequence: CASSARGTSSSYNEQFF. CDR3 DNA: TGTGCCAGCAGCGCCCGAGGGACCTCGAGCTCCTACAATGAGCAGTTCTTC.

This rearrangement joins TRBV10-1 to TRBJ2-3; D is possibly TRBD1 (5 bases). The CDR3 extends over 15 amino acids. CDR1 and CDR2 (germline): WNHNN, SYGVQD (reference sequence). The ends were cut back, 0 bases at V and 4 bases at J, with 11 bases in the middle. CDR3 nucleotide sequence: TGCGCCAGCAGTGAGTCTAGCCAGGGTTCAGATACGCAGTATTTT. It translates to CASSESSQGSDTQYF.

CDR3 coding DNA: TGCGCCAGCAGCCAATCCCCGGGACAGGGGATATCTAACTATGGCTACACCTTC. This gives the protein CASSQSPGQGISNYGYTF. The rearrangement joins TRBV4-1 to TRBJ1-2, with TRBD1 matching 10 bases. After removal of 2 bases from V and 0 bases from J, the junction contained 9 bases not matched to a gene. This CDR3 spans 18 amino acids. CDR1 and CDR2 from the germline V gene are MGHRA and YSYEKL.

This chain connects TRBV6-5 to TRBJ1-2; 7 nucleotides agree with TRBD1. CDR3 length: 12 residues. Germline assignment: CDR1 MNHEY and CDR2 SVGAGI. Trimming took 7 bases from V and 5 from J; bases not matched to a gene: 4. CDR3 loop: CASTEQGYGYTF. The DNA for the CDR3 is TGTGCCAGCACCGAACAGGGGTATGGCTACACCTTC.

This chain uses TRBV6-2 or TRBV6-3 with TRBJ1-1, with unresolved D. V lost 0 bases and J lost 1, with 15 bases in between. The length of the CDR3 is 17 residues. Germline V gives CDR1 MNHEY, CDR2 SVGEGT. CDR3 sequence: CASSYSPPTLSNTEAFF. In DNA form, the CDR3 reads TGTGCCAGCAGTTACTCACCTCCGACACTATCGAACACTGAAGCTTTCTTT.

The V call is TRBV19, the J call TRBJ1-5; TRBD1 might be the D (6 bases). Trimming cost V 7 bases and J 3 bases, with 13 bases left between them. This CDR3 is 14 amino acids long. Germline CDR1 is LNHDA and CDR2 is SQIVND (reference sequence). The CDR3 nucleotides read TGTGCCAGTACCCAGAGACAGGTCAATCAGCCCCAGCATTTT. This sequence encodes CASTQRQVNQPQHF.

V gene TRBV6-5 combines with J gene TRBJ2-2; D is tentatively TRBD1 or TRBD2 (5 bases each). This CDR3 comprises 15 residues. Between the trimmed V and J ends, which lost 4 bases and 4 bases, there was a span of 13 bases. Germline V gene lookup returns CDR1 MNHEY and CDR2 SVGAGI. The CDR3 reads CASSFRGAATGELFF. For the CDR3, the DNA is TGTGCCAGCAGTTTCCGAGGGGCGGCCACCGGGGAGCTGTTTTTT.